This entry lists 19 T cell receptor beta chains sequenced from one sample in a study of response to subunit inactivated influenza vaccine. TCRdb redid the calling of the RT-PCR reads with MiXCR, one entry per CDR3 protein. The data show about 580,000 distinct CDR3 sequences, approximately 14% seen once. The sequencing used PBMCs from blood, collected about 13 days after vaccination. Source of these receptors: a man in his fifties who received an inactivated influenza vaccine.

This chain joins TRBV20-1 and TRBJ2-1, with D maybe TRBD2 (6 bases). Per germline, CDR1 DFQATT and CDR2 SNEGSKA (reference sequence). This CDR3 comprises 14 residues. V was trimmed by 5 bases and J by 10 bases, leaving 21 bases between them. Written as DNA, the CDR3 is TGCAGTGCTGGGCCCCCTGGACTAACATGGGAGCAGTTCTTC. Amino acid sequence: CSAGPPGLTWEQFF.

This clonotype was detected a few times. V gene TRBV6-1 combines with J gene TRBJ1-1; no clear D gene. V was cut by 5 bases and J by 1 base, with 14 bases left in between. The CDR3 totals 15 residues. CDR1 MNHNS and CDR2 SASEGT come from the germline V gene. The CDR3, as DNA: TGTGCCAGCAGTACGTGGACGTCTTGGAACACTGAAGCTTTCTTT. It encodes CASSTWTSWNTEAFF.

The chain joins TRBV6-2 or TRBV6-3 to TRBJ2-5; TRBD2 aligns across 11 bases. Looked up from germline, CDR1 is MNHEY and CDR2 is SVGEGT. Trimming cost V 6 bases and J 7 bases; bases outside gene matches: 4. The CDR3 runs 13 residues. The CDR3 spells CASRLAGVGTQYF. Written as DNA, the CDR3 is TGTGCCAGCAGACTAGCGGGAGTAGGGACCCAGTACTTC.

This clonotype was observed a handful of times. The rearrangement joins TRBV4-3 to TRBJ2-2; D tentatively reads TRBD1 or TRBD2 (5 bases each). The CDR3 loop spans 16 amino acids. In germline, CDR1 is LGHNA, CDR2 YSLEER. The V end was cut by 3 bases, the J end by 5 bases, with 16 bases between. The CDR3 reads CASSQGRSLVTGELFF. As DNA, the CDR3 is TGCGCCAGCAGCCAGGGACGGTCACTAGTAACCGGGGAGCTGTTTTTT.

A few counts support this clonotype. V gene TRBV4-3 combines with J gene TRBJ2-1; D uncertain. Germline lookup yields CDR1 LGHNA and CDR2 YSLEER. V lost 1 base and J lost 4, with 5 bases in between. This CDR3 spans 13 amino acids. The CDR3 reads CASSQVPYNEQFF. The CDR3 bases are TGCGCCAGCAGCCAAGTCCCATACAATGAGCAGTTCTTC.

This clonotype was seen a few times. The CDR3 bases are TGCAGCGCCCTATTCGGGAGCTCCTACGAGCAGTACTTC. Protein sequence: CSALFGSSYEQYF. This chain connects TRBV29-1 to TRBJ2-7; a possible D gene is TRBD2 (6 bases). In germline, CDR1 is SQVTM, CDR2 ANQGSEA. V lost 7 bases to trimming and J lost 0 bases, with 13 bases between them. This CDR3 contains 13 residues.

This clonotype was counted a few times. CDR3 in amino acids: CASSNDPGLASRNEQFF. As DNA, the CDR3 is TGTGCCAGCAGTAATGACCCGGGACTAGCGAGTAGAAATGAGCAGTTCTTC. The gene calls are TRBV28 and TRBJ2-1; 10 positions match TRBD2. V shed 5 bases, J shed 7 bases, and the junction held 14 bases outside the gene matches. CDR3 length: 17 amino acids. CDR1 MDHEN and CDR2 SYDVKM come from the germline V gene.

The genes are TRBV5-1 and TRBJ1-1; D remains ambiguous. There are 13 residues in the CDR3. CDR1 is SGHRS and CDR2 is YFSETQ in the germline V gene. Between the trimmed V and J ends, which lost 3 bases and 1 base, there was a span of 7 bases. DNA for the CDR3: TGCGCCAGCAGCTGGACCCGGAACACTGAAGCTTTCTTT. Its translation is CASSWTRNTEAFF.

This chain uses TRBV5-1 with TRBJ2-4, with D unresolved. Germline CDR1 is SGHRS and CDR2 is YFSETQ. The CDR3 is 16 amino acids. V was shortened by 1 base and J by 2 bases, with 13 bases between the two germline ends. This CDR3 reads CASSLNTGSSKNIQYF. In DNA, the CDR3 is TGCGCCAGCAGCTTGAATACCGGATCCTCCAAAAACATTCAGTACTTC. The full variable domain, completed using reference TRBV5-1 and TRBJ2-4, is KAGVTQTPRYLIKTRGQQVTLSCSPISGHRSVSWYQQTPGQGLQFLFEYFSETQRNKGNFPGRFSGRQFSNSRSEMNVSTLELGDSALYLCASSLNTGSSKNIQYFGAGTRLSVL.

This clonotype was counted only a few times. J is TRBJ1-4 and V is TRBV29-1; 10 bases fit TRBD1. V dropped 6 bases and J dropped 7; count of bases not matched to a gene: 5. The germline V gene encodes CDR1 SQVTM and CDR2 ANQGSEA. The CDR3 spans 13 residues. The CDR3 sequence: CSVGQGGGEKLFF. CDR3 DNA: TGCAGCGTCGGACAGGGGGGAGGTGAAAAACTGTTTTTT.

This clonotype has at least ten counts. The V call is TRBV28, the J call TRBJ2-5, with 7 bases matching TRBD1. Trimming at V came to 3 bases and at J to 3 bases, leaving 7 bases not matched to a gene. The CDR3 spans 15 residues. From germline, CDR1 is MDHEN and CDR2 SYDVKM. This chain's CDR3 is CASSLTGTEEETQYF. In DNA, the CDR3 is TGTGCCAGCAGTTTGACCGGGACAGAAGAAGAGACCCAGTACTTC.

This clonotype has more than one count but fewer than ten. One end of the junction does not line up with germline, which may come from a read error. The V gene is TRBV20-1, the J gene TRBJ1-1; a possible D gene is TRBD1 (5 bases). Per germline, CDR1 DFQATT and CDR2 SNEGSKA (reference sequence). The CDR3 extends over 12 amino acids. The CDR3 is CSASSQVPGGVF. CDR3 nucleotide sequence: TGCAGTGCTAGTTCGCAGGTCCCCGGGGGGGTCTTT.

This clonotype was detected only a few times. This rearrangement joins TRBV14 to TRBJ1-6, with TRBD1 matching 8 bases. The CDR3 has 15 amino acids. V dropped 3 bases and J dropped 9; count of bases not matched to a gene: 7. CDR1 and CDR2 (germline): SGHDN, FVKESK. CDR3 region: CASSHATGAPSPLHF. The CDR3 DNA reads TGTGCCAGCAGCCATGCGACAGGGGCTCCTTCACCCCTCCACTTT.

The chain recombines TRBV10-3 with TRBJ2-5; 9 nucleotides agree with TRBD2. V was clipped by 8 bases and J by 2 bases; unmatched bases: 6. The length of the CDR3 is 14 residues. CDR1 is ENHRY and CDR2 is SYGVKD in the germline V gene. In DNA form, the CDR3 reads TGTGCCATCGGTGGCACTAGCGGGCAAGAGACCCAGTACTTC. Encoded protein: CAIGGTSGQETQYF.

The CDR3 loop reads CASSLASSGTHNEQFF. The CDR3 coding sequence is TGTGCCAGCAGCTTAGCATCTAGCGGGACCCACAATGAGCAGTTCTTC. The chain recombines TRBV7-2 with TRBJ2-1; 9 bases map to TRBD2. The CDR3 is made up of 16 amino acids. The V gene's germline CDR1 is SGHTA and CDR2 FQGNSA. With V trimmed by 0 bases and J by 5 bases, 5 bases remained unmatched. Based on the CDR3 plus reference TRBV7-2 and TRBJ2-1, the full variable domain is GAGVSQSPSNKVTEKGKDVELRCDPISGHTALYWYRQSLGQGLEFLIYFQGNSAPDKSGLPSDRFSAERTGGSVSTLTIQRTQQEDSAVYLCASSLASSGTHNEQFFGPGTRLTVL.

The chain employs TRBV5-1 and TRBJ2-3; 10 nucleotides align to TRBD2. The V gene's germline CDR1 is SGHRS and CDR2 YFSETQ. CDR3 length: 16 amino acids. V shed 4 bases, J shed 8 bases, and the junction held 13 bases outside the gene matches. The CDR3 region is CASSAIPASGGGTQYF. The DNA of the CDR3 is TGCGCCAGCAGCGCCATACCCGCTAGCGGGGGAGGTACGCAGTATTTT.

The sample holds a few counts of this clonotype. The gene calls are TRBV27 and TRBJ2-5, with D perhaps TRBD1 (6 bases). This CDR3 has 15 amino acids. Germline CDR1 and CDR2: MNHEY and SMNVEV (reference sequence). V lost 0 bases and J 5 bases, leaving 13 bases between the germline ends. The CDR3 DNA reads TGTGCCAGCAGTTTATCTGAGGGGGATGGGGAGACCCAGTACTTC. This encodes CASSLSEGDGETQYF.

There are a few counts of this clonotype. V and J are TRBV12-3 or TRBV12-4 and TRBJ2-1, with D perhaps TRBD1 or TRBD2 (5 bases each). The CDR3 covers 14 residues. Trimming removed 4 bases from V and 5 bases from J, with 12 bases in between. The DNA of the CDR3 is TGTGCCAGCAGTTCCCCCGGGACCCACAATGAGCAGTTCTTC. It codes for CASSSPGTHNEQFF.

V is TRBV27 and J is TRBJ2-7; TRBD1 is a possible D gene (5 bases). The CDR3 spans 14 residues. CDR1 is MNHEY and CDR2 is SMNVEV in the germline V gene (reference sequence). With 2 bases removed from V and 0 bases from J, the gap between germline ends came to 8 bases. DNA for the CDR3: TGTGCCAGCAGTTTAGGGGCGGACTCCTACGAGCAGTACTTC. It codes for CASSLGADSYEQYF.